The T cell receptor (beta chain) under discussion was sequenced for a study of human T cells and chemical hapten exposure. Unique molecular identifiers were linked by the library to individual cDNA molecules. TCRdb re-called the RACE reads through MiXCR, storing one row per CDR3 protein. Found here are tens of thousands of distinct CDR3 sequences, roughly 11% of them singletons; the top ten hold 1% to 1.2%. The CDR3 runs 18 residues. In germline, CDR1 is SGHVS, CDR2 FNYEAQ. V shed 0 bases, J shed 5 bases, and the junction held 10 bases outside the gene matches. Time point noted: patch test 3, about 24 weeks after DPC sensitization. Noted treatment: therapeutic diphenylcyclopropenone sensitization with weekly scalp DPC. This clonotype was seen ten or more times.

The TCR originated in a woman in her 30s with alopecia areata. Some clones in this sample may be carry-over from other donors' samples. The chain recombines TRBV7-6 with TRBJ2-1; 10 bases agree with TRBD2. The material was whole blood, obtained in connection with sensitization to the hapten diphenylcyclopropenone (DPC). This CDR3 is CASSLAHGGTSANNEQFF. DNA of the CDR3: TGTGCCAGCAGCTTAGCGCATGGGGGGACTAGCGCGAACAATGAGCAGTTCTTC.